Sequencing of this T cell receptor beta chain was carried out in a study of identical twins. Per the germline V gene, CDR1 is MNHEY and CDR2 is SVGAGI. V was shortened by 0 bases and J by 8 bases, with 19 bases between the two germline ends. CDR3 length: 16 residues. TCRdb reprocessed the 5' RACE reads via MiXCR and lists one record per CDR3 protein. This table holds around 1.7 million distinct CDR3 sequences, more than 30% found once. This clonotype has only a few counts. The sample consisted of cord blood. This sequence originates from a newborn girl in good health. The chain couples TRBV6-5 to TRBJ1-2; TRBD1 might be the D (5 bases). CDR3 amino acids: CASSYSMAGRGVGYTF. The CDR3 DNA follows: TGTGCCAGCAGTTACTCGATGGCAGGGAGGGGCGTAGGCTACACCTTC.